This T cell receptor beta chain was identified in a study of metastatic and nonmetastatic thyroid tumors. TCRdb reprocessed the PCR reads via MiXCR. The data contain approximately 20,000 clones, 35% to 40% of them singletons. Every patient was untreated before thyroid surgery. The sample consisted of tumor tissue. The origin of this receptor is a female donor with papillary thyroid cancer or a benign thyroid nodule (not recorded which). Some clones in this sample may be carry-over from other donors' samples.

CDR3 sequence (DNA): TGTGCCACCAGCAGAGGGGGGTCGAACGAGCAGTACTTC. Translating gives CATSRGGSNEQYF. The chain links TRBV15 to TRBJ2-7; D tentatively reads TRBD1 or TRBD2 (5 bases each). The CDR3 is 13 residues long. Trimming removed 1 base at V and 5 bases at J, with 9 bases between. Germline-derived CDR1 and CDR2 are LNHNV and YYDKDF (reference sequence).